This entry describes one TCR beta chain. This clonotype was picked up a small number of times. No antigen is known for it. Within one base of it there is no much larger clone, and no base qualities were kept. The record originates from a study of T cell repertoires in cytomegalovirus infection (dated by TCRdb to about 2019). Some background on the complete study: Donor HLA type was relevant to the analysis, as public TCR beta signatures indicated carriage of CMV infection together with the matching HLA type.

Broad study findings and their caveats: The ex vivo response was dominated by HLA-C-restricted CMV-specific TCR beta clonotypes, which also provided the single most frequent clonotype in two of eight donors. In both this cohort and an independent cohort of a few hundred donors, the cumulative frequency of public TCR beta family members distinguished carriers of CMV infection plus the relevant HLA type.

CDR3 length: 16 amino acids, cysteine to phenylalanine. Only the CDR3 DNA is retained, 48 bases long and in frame from the first base. CDR1 and CDR2, per the germline V gene, are MNHEY and SVGEGT. The junction shows trimming of 5 bases on V and 2 bases on J, and the gene matches do not reach 7 bases of it. Sequencing took place on an Illumina HiSeq 1500. TCRdb's own reprocessing of the public reads used fastp at Q25 and MiXCR and kept productive beta chains. CDR3 protein sequences are deduplicated, and each keeps its most common genes and DNA. Recorded for this sample are approximately 150,000 distinct CDR3 sequences; about 15% of them occurred a single time. The ten largest clones take up around 20% of the sample.

The specimen sequenced was CD8+ T cells from PBMCs. The chain links TRBV6-2 or TRBV6-3 with TRBJ1-5; 9 middle bases align to TRBD1. The receptor's source is a human donor in good health (CMV status not recorded). Some clones in this sample may be carry-over from other donors' samples. The DNA sequence reads TGTGCCAGCAGTATAACGACAGGGGGTGGCAATCAGCCCCAGCATTTT. It is translated as CASSITTGGGNQPQHF.